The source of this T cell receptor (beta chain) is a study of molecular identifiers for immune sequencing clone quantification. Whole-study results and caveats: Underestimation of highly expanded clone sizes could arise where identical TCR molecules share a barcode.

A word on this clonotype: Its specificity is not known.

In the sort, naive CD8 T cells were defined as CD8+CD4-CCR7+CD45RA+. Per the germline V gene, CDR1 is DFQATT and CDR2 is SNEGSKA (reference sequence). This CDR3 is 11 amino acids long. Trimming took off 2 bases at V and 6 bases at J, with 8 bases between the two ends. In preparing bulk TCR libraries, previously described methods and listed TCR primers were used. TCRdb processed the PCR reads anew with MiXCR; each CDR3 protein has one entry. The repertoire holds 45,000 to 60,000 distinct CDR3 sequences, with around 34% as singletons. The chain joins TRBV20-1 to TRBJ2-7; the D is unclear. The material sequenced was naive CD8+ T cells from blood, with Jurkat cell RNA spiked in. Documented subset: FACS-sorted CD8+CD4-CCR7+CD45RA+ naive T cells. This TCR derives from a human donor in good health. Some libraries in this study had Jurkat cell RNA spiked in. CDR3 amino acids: CSARLGFEQYF. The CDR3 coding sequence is TGCAGTGCTAGACTGGGCTTCGAGCAGTACTTC.